These 24 T cell receptor beta chains were all obtained from the same sample, sequenced in a study of T cells in Graves' hyperthyroidism and ophthalmopathy. Regions amplified from RNA transcripts were the TCR beta CDR3 regions. First-round RT-PCR with HTBI primers amplified the TCR CDR3 region. TCRdb re-analysed the multiplex PCR reads in MiXCR, keeping a single row per CDR3 protein. Here the sample spans 350,000 or so distinct CDR3 sequences, about 18% being singletons. Sequencing was carried out using blood. These receptors all stem from a woman aged 25 to 39 with Graves' hyperthyroidism that later progressed to Graves' ophthalmopathy.

For this clonotype: The junction departs from the called germline gene at one end, perhaps through a read error. V usage is TRBV28 and J usage is TRBJ1-2, with TRBD1 identical over 7 bases. CDR3 length equals 14 residues. Germline CDR1 reads MDHEN; CDR2 reads SYDVKM. This CDR3 reads CASSYTDRVYGYAF. The CDR3 bases are TGTGCCAGCAGTTATACCGACAGGGTCTATGGCTACGCCTTC.

This clonotype was observed a few times. The rearrangement uses TRBV7-2 and TRBJ1-3; a possible D gene is TRBD1 (6 bases). Germline CDR1 reads SGHTA; CDR2 reads FQGNSA. The CDR3 loop spans 16 amino acids. V lost 2 bases and J lost 3, with 14 bases in between. In DNA form, the CDR3 reads TGTGCCAGCAGCTTATTCCGGGGGGCAGGTGGAAACACCATATATTTT. Residues: CASSLFRGAGGNTIYF.

This clonotype was detected ten times or more. The chain links TRBV11-1 to TRBJ2-2; 9 bases agree with TRBD1. Germline CDR1 reads SGHAT; CDR2 reads FQDESV (reference sequence). V dropped 5 bases and J dropped 5; count of bases not matched to a gene: 6. The CDR3 has 15 residues. CDR3 in amino acids: CASSPDRGITGELFF. CDR3 DNA sequence: TGTGCCAGCAGCCCCGACAGGGGGATTACCGGGGAGCTGTTTTTT. Using reference TRBV11-1 and TRBJ2-2 for the parts outside the CDR3, the full variable domain is EAEVAQSPRYKITEKSQAVAFWCDPISGHATLYWYRQILGQGPELLVQFQDESVVDDSQLPKDRFSAERLKGVDSTLKIQPAELGDSAMYLCASSPDRGITGELFFGEGSRLTVL.

This clonotype was counted only a few times. J is TRBJ1-2 and V is TRBV27; D is perhaps TRBD1 (5 bases). V dropped 4 bases and J dropped 1 base, with 10 bases sitting between them. Per the germline V gene, CDR1 is MNHEY and CDR2 is SMNVEV (reference sequence). This CDR3 spans 14 amino acids. CDR3 sequence (DNA): TGTGCCAGCAGTTCCTCAGGGATTAACTATGGCTACACCTTC. It is translated as CASSSSGINYGYTF.

Comment on this clonotype: One base away lies a much larger clone, so this may be a sequencing read error. The chain links TRBV15 to TRBJ2-1; D is possibly TRBD2 (6 bases). This CDR3 has 13 residues. Looked up from germline, CDR1 is LNHNV and CDR2 is YYDKDF (reference sequence). V was clipped by 5 bases and J by 11 bases, with 16 bases between them. The CDR3 sequence is CATSDGSFDQQFF. The CDR3 bases are TGTGCCACCAGCGACGGGAGTTTCGATCAGCAGTTCTTC.

This clonotype was seen ten or more times. The chain links TRBV2 to TRBJ1-2, with 7 bases fitting TRBD1. From germline, CDR1 is SNHLY and CDR2 FYNNEI. The CDR3 contains 13 residues. Trimming took 7 bases from V and 2 from J; bases not matched to a gene: 4. CDR3 DNA sequence: TGTGCCAGCACAGGGACAGAGAACTATGGCTACACCTTC. Encoded protein: CASTGTENYGYTF. Variable domain in full (rest from reference TRBV2 and TRBJ1-2): EPEVTQTPSHQVTQMGQEVILRCVPISNHLYFYWYRQILGQKVEFLVSFYNNEISEKSEIFDDQFSVERPDGSNFTLKIRSTKLEDSAMYFCASTGTENYGYTFGSGTRLTVV.

This clonotype was observed at least ten times. The chain recombines TRBV11-1 with TRBJ2-7, with D possibly being TRBD1 (6 bases). V was clipped by 5 bases and J by 3 bases, with 17 bases between them. This CDR3 is built from 15 residues. Per germline, CDR1 SGHAT and CDR2 FQDESV (reference sequence). Written as DNA, the CDR3 is TGTGCCAGCAGCATAAGGATACAGGGTCGCTACGAGCAGTACTTC. This sequence encodes CASSIRIQGRYEQYF.

This clonotype has a handful of counts. V usage is TRBV27 and J usage is TRBJ1-5; the match to TRBD1 covers 8 bases. Trimming removed 8 bases from V and 0 bases from J; junction bases left unmatched: 12. Per germline, CDR1 MNHEY and CDR2 SMNVEV (reference sequence). The length of the CDR3 is 17 residues. CDR3 in DNA: TGTGCCAGCTCTGGACAGGGCCCACTATATAGCAATCAGCCCCAGCATTTT. Translated: CASSGQGPLYSNQPQHF.

A few counts support this clonotype. The rearrangement uses TRBV19 and TRBJ1-5; a weak D match, TRBD1 (5 bases). CDR1 is LNHDA, CDR2 SQIVND, per germline (reference sequence). With 6 bases removed from V and 7 bases from J, the gap between germline ends came to 16 bases. CDR3 length: 14 amino acids. DNA of the CDR3: TGTGCCAGTAGGGGGACGGGGGGGTGGCAGCCCCAGCATTTT. It yields the protein CASRGTGGWQPQHF.

The J gene is TRBJ2-3, the V gene TRBV10-1, with TRBD2 identical over 8 bases. With 5 bases clipped from V and 2 bases from J, the junction kept 3 bases outside the gene matches. The CDR3 has 14 residues. Germline V gene lookup returns CDR1 WNHNN and CDR2 SYGVQD (reference sequence). The CDR3 spells CASSPLADTDTQYF. CDR3 in DNA: TGCGCCAGCAGTCCACTAGCGGACACAGATACGCAGTATTTT.

There are many counts of this clonotype. The V call is TRBV27, the J call TRBJ2-1; 9 positions match TRBD2. Germline CDR1 is MNHEY and CDR2 is SMNVEV (reference sequence). The CDR3 has 16 amino acids. V was clipped by 0 bases and J by 4 bases; unmatched bases: 4. The CDR3 nucleotides are TGTGCCAGCAGTTTATCATCGGCGGGGGGGTACAATGAGCAGTTCTTC. Residues: CASSLSSAGGYNEQFF.

Many counts were recorded for this clonotype. The rearrangement uses TRBV6-1 and TRBJ1-5; D is perhaps TRBD1 (5 bases). The CDR3 totals 17 residues. Germline CDR1 reads MNHNS; CDR2 reads SASEGT. Trimming cost V 3 bases and J 2 bases, with 17 bases left between them. The CDR3 reads CASSDVGVGQGNQPQHF. The CDR3 DNA follows: TGTGCCAGCAGTGATGTGGGAGTAGGACAAGGCAATCAGCCCCAGCATTTT.

This clonotype occurred many times. The chain couples TRBV2 to TRBJ2-2; D unresolved. Per germline, CDR1 SNHLY and CDR2 FYNNEI. The CDR3 sequence is 14 residues long. V lost 7 bases and J lost 1, with 10 bases in between. DNA of the CDR3: TGTGCCAGCAAAAGAATGGAGAACACCGGGGAGCTGTTTTTT. It is translated as CASKRMENTGELFF.

This clonotype showed up just a few times. A much bigger clone sits one base away, suggesting this may be a read error. The rearrangement joins TRBV6-9 to TRBJ2-3; TRBD2 aligns across 11 bases. The CDR3 runs to 17 residues. In germline, CDR1 is MNHGY, CDR2 SVAAGI. The CDR3 protein is CTSSPFRTSGSTDTQYF. CDR3 in DNA: TGTACCAGCAGTCCCTTCCGGACTAGCGGGAGCACAGATACGCAGTATTTT.

This clonotype has ten or more counts. The rearrangement links TRBV5-1 to TRBJ1-2; possibly TRBD1 for D (5 bases). V was clipped by 4 bases and J by 1 base, with 17 bases between them. The CDR3 contains 16 residues. CDR1 SGHRS and CDR2 YFSETQ come from the germline V gene. CDR3 sequence reads: CASSLSRGGINYGYTF. The DNA of the CDR3 is TGCGCCAGCAGCCTATCCCGTGGGGGGATTAACTATGGCTACACCTTC. Full variable domain (outside the CDR3, taken from reference TRBV5-1 and TRBJ1-2): KAGVTQTPRYLIKTRGQQVTLSCSPISGHRSVSWYQQTPGQGLQFLFEYFSETQRNKGNFPGRFSGRQFSNSRSEMNVSTLELGDSALYLCASSLSRGGINYGYTFGSGTRLTVV.

There are many counts of this clonotype. V and J are TRBV7-2 and TRBJ2-3; unclear D gene. V was clipped by 5 bases and J by 2 bases, with 14 bases between them. Germline CDR1 is SGHTA and CDR2 is FQGNSA. The CDR3 totals 15 residues. In DNA form, the CDR3 reads TGTGCCAGCAGCCTCCATCTAGGCCTCACAGATACGCAGTATTTT. The encoded protein is CASSLHLGLTDTQYF.

This clonotype was counted at least ten times. The chain combines TRBV5-1 with TRBJ2-7; a weak D match, TRBD2 (5 bases). This CDR3 is built from 12 residues. Germline V gives CDR1 SGHRS, CDR2 YFSETQ. V lost 2 bases and J 5 bases, leaving 8 bases between the germline ends. The CDR3 DNA sequence: TGCGCCAGCAGCTTCGAGGGTGACGAGCAGTACTTC. Protein product: CASSFEGDEQYF.

A few counts support this clonotype. V gene TRBV20-1 combines with J gene TRBJ2-7, with D possibly being TRBD1 (6 bases). Trimming took 3 bases from V and 7 from J, leaving 16 bases between them. The CDR3 covers 13 residues. Germline assignment: CDR1 DFQATT and CDR2 SNEGSKA (reference sequence). CDR3 bases: TGCAGTGCTAGTTTGGGGGCGCATCAAGAGCAGTACTTC. Encoded protein: CSASLGAHQEQYF.

This clonotype showed up just a few times. J is TRBJ1-1 and V is TRBV7-2; tentatively, D is TRBD1 (5 bases). Germline CDR1 SGHTA, CDR2 FQGNSA. This CDR3 comprises 13 residues. V was pared by 8 bases and J by 1 base, with 11 bases between. The CDR3 DNA reads as TGTGCCAGCCGTGGGGGATCGAACACTGAAGCTTTCTTT. The encoded protein is CASRGGSNTEAFF.

This clonotype occurred a few times. The chain joins TRBV6-5 to TRBJ2-1; TRBD2 agrees at 15 bases. The length of the CDR3 is 19 residues. The germline CDR1 and CDR2 sequences are MNHEY and SVGAGI. V lost 2 bases to trimming and J lost 7 bases; unmatched junction nucleotides: 12. The CDR3 protein is CASSYPDGLAGGRRNEQFF. In DNA, the CDR3 is TGTGCCAGCAGTTACCCTGACGGACTAGCGGGGGGGCGACGGAATGAGCAGTTCTTC.

The sample holds many counts of this clonotype. V gene TRBV24-1 combines with J gene TRBJ2-1; 10 bases are shared with TRBD1. This CDR3 contains 15 residues. Trimming took 9 bases from V and 1 from J; bases not matched to a gene: 5. The germline V gene has CDR1 KGHDR and CDR2 SFDVKD. The CDR3 protein is CATERTGGSYNEQFF. In nucleotides, the CDR3 is TGTGCCACCGAACGGACAGGGGGTTCCTACAATGAGCAGTTCTTC.

This clonotype showed up just a few times. V is TRBV20-1 and J is TRBJ2-5; 12 positions agree with TRBD2. The junction had 3 bases not matched to a gene; V was cut back by 5 bases and J by 2 bases. The CDR3 is made up of 14 amino acids. Looked up from germline, CDR1 is DFQATT and CDR2 is SNEGSKA (reference sequence). The CDR3 sequence: CSALLAGGQETQYF. For the CDR3, the DNA is TGCAGTGCTCTCCTAGCGGGGGGGCAAGAGACCCAGTACTTC.

The J gene is TRBJ2-2, the V gene TRBV24-1; 8 bases match TRBD1. Germline lookup yields CDR1 KGHDR and CDR2 SFDVKD. Trimming removed 4 bases from V and 1 base from J; junction bases left unmatched: 4. This CDR3 contains 16 residues. The CDR3 sequence is CATSDRTGQNTGELFF. CDR3 DNA sequence: TGTGCCACCAGTGACAGGACAGGGCAGAACACCGGGGAGCTGTTTTTT.

The table lists this clonotype with many counts. The V gene is TRBV10-3, the J gene TRBJ2-3; 7 bases fit TRBD2. Per the germline V gene, CDR1 is ENHRY and CDR2 is SYGVKD. J lost 0 bases, V lost 4 bases, and 4 bases had no gene match. The CDR3 is 15 residues long. DNA of the CDR3: TGTGCCATCAGTGGGCCTAGCGGAAGCACAGATACGCAGTATTTT. Residues: CAISGPSGSTDTQYF.